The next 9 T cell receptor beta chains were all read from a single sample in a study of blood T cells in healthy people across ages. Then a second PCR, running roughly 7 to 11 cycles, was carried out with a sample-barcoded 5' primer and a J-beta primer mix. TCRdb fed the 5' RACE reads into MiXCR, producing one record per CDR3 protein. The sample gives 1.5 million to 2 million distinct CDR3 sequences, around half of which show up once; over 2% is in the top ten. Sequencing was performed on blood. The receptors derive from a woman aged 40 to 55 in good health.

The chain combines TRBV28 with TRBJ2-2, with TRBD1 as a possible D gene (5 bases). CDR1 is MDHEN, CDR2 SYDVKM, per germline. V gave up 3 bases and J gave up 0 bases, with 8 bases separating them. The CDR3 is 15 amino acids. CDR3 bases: TGTGCCAGCAGTTTTCCAGGGACGAACACCGGGGAGCTGTTTTTT. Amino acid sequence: CASSFPGTNTGELFF.

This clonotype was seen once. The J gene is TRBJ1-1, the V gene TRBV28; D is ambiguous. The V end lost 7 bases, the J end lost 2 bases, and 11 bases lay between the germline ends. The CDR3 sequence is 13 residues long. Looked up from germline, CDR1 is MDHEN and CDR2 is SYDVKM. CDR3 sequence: CASKFGVNTEAFF. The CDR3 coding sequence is TGTGCCAGCAAATTTGGGGTTAACACTGAAGCTTTCTTT.

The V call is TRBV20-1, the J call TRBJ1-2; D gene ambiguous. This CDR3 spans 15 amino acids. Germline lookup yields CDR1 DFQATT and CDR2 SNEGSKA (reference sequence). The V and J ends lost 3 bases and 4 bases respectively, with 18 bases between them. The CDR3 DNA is TGCAGTGCTAGTGGGAATGGTCCAGGACCCTATGGCTACACCTTC. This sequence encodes CSASGNGPGPYGYTF.

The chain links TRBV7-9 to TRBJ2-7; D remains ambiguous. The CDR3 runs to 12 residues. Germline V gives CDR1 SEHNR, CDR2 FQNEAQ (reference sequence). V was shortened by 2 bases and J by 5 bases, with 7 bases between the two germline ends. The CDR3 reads CASSLKINEQYF. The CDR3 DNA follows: TGTGCCAGCAGCTTAAAGATCAACGAGCAGTACTTC.

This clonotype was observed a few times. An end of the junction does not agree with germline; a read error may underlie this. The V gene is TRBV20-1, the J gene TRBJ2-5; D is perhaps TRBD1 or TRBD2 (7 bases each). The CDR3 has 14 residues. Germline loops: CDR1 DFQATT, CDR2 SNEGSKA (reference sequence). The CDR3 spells CSARGEGARETQYF. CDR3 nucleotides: TGCAGTGCCAGAGGGGAGGGGGCTAGGGAGACCCAGTACTTC.

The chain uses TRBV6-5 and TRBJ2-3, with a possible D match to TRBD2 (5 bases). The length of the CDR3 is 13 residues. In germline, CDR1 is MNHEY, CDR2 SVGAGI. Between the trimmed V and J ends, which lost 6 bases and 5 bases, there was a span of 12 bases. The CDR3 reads CASSKPGIDTQYF. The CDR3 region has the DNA TGTGCCAGCAGCAAACCGGGAATAGATACGCAGTATTTT.

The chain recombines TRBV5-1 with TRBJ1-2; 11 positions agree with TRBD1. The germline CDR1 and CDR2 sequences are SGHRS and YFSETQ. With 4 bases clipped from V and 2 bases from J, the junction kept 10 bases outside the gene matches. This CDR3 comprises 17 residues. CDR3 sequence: CASSPPGQGEKNYGYTF. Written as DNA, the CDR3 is TGCGCCAGCAGCCCCCCGGGACAGGGGGAAAAGAACTATGGCTACACCTTC.

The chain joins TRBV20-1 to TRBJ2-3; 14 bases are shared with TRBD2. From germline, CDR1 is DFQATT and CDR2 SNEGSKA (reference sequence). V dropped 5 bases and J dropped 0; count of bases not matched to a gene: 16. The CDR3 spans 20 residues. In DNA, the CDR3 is TGCAGTGCTGCGCTTCTGACTAGCGGGGGGGTTAAAACTAGCACAGATACGCAGTATTTT. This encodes CSAALLTSGGVKTSTDTQYF.

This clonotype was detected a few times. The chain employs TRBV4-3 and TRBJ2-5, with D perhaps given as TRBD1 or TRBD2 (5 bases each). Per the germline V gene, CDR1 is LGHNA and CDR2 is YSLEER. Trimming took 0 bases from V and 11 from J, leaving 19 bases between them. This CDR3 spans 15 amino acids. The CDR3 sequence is CASSQDRGLPVEQYF. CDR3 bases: TGCGCCAGCAGCCAAGATCGGGGCCTTCCCGTGGAGCAGTACTTC.